This T cell receptor (beta chain) was observed in a study of identical twins. Study observations and caveats: Twins shared beta out-of-frame sequences in excess, but this excess was weaker. With monozygotic twins, out-of-frame TCR alpha sharing exceeded what models estimated. Memory repertoires lacked the insertion deficit that abundant cord blood beta clonotypes showed.

This clonotype was detected ten times or more. No antigen is known for it. TCRdb redid the calling of the 5' RACE reads with MiXCR, one entry per CDR3 protein. The sample consists of about 200,000 distinct CDR3 sequences, roughly 7.5% of them appearing once. Germline V lookup: CDR1 DFQATT, CDR2 SNEGSKA (reference sequence). CDR3 length: 14 residues. Trimming shortened V by 3 bases and J by 3 bases, and 11 bases separated the two germline ends. This sample also belongs to another study, concerning yellow fever vaccine responses in identical twins.

The sequence was collected from a woman aged 18-30 years in good health. Input material: memory (CD45RO+) T cells sorted from blood. V gene TRBV20-1 combines with J gene TRBJ2-2; TRBD1 is a possible D gene (6 bases). The CDR3 is CSASYQGYTGELFF. Written as DNA, the CDR3 is TGCAGTGCTAGTTATCAGGGGTACACCGGGGAGCTGTTTTTT.